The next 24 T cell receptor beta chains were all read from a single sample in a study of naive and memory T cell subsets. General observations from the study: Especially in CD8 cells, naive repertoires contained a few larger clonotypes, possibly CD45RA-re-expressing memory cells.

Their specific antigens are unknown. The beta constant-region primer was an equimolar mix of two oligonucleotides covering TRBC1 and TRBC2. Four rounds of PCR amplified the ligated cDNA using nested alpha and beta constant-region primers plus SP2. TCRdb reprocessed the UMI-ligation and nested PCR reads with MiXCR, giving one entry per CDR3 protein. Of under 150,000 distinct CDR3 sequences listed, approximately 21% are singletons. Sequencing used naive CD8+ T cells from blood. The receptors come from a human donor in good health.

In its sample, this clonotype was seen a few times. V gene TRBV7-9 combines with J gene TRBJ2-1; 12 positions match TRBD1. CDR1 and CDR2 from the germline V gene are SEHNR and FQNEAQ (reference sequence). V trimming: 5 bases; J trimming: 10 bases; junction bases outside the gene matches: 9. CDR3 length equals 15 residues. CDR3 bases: TGTGCCAGCAGCCATACCGGGACAGGGGGCCAGGAGCAGTTCTTC. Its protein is CASSHTGTGGQEQFF.

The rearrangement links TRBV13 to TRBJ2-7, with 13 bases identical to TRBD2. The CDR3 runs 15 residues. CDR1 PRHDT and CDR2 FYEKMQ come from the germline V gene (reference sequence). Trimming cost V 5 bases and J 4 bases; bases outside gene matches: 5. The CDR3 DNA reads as TGTGCCAGCAGCACGGGACTAGCGGGACCTTACGAGCAGTACTTC. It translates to CASSTGLAGPYEQYF.

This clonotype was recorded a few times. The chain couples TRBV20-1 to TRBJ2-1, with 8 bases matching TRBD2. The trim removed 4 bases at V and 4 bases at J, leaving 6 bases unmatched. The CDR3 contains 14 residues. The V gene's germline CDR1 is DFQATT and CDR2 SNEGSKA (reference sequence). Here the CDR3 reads CSANGPSGYNEQFF. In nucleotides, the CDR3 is TGCAGTGCTAATGGGCCTAGCGGGTACAATGAGCAGTTCTTC.

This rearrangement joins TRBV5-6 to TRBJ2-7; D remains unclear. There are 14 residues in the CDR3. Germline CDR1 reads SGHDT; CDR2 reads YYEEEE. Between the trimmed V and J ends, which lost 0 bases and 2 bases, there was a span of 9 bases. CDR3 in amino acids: CASSLEKDTYEQYF. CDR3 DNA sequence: TGTGCCAGCAGCTTGGAAAAAGATACCTACGAGCAGTACTTC.

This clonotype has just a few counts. The CDR3 sequence: CASSLAALNTEAFF. The CDR3 coding sequence is TGTGCCAGCAGCCTTGCGGCCCTGAACACTGAAGCTTTCTTT. This rearrangement joins TRBV7-2 to TRBJ1-1; no reliable D call. Germline CDR1 is SGHTA and CDR2 is FQGNSA. The length of the CDR3 is 14 residues. The germline V and J ends were trimmed by 5 bases and 0 bases, with 10 bases remaining between them.

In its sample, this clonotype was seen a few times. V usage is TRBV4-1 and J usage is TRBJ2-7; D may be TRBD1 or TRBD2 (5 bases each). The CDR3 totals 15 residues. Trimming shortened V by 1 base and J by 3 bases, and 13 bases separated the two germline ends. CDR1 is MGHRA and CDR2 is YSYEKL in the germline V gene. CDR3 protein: CASSQVLGRNYEQYF. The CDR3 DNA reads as TGCGCCAGCAGCCAAGTCTTGGGACGCAACTACGAGCAGTACTTC.

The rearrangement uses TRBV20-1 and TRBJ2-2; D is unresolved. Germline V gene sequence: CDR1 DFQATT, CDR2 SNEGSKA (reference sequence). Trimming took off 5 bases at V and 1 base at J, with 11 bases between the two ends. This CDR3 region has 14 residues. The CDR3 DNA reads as TGCAGTGCTCCTATCAGGAGGAACACCGGGGAGCTGTTTTTT. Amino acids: CSAPIRRNTGELFF.

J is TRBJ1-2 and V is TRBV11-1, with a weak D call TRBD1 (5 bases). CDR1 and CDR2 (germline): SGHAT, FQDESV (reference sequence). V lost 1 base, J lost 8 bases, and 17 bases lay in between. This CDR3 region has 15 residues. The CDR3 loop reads CASSLGDWSGVGYTF. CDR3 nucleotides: TGTGCCAGCAGCTTAGGGGACTGGTCGGGAGTCGGCTACACCTTC.

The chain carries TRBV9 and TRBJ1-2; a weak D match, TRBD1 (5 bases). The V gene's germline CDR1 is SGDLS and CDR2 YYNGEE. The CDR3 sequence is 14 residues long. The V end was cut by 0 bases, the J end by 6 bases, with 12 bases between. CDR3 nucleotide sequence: TGTGCCAGCAGCGTAGGAGGAGGGACCCATGGCTACACCTTC. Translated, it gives CASSVGGGTHGYTF.

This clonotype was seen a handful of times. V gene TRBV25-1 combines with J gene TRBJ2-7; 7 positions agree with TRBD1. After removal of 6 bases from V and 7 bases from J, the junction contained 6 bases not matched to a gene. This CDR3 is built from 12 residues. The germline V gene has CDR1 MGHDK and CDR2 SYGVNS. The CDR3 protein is CASSRGMWEQYF. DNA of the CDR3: TGTGCCAGCAGCAGGGGGATGTGGGAGCAGTACTTC.

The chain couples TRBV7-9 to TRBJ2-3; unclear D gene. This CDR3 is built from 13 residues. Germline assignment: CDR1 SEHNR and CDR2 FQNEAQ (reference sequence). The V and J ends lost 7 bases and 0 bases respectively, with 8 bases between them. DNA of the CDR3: TGTGCCAGCAAGGGCCGGAGCACAGATACGCAGTATTTT. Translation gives CASKGRSTDTQYF.

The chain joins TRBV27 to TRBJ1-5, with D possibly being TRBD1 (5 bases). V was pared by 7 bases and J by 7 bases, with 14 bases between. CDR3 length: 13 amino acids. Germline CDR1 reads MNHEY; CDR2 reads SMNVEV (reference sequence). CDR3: CASNFGGGQPQHF. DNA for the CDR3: TGTGCCAGCAATTTTGGGGGAGGGCAGCCCCAGCATTTT.

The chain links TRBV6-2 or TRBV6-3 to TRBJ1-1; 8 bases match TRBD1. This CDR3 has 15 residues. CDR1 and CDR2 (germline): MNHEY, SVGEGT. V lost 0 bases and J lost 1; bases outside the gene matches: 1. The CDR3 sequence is CASSYSDRGNTEAFF. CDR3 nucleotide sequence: TGTGCCAGCAGTTACTCCGACAGGGGGAACACTGAAGCTTTCTTT.

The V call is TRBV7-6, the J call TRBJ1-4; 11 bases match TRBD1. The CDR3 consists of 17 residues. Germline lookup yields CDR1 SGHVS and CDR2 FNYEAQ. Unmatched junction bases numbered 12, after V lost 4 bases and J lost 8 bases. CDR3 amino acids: CASSYHPPGQGGEKLFF. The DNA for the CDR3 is TGTGCCAGCAGCTACCACCCACCGGGACAGGGGGGGGAAAAACTGTTTTTT.

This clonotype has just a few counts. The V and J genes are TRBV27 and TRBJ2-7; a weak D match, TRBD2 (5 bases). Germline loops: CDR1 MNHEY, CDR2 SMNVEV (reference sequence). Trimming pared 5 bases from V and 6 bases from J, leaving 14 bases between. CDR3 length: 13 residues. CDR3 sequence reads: CASSPTSGSEQYF. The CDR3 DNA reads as TGTGCCAGCAGTCCGACGAGTGGGAGCGAGCAGTACTTC.

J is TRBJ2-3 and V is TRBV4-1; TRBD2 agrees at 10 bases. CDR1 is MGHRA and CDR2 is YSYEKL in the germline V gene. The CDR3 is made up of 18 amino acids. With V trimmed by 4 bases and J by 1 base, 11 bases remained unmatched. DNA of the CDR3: TGCGCCAGCAGCCCGGGGCTAGCGGGAGCGCTGGGCACAGATACGCAGTATTTT. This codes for CASSPGLAGALGTDTQYF.

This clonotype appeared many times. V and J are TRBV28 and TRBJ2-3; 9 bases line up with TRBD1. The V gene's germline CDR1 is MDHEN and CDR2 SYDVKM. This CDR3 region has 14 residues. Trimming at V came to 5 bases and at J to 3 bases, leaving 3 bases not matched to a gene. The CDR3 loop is CASSEDRGTDTQYF. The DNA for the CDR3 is TGTGCCAGCAGTGAGGACAGGGGAACAGATACGCAGTATTTT.

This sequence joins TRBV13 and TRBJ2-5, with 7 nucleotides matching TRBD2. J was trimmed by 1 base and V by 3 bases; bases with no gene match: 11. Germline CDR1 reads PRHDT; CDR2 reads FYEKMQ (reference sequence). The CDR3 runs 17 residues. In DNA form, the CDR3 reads TGTGCCAGCAGCTTTGGGGGGGACTTAGGGGCCCAAGAGACCCAGTACTTC. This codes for CASSFGGDLGAQETQYF.

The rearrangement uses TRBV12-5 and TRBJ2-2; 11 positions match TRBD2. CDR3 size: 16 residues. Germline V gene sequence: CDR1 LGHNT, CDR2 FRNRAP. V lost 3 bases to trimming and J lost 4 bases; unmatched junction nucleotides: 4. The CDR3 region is CASGFTSGSLTGELFF. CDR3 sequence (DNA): TGTGCTAGTGGTTTTACTAGCGGGAGTCTCACCGGGGAGCTGTTTTTT. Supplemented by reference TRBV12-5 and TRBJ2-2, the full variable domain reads DARVTQTPRHKVTEMGQEVTMRCQPILGHNTVFWYRQTMMQGLELLAYFRNRAPLDDSGMPKDRFSAEMPDATLATLKIQPSEPRDSAVYFCASGFTSGSLTGELFFGEGSRLTVL.

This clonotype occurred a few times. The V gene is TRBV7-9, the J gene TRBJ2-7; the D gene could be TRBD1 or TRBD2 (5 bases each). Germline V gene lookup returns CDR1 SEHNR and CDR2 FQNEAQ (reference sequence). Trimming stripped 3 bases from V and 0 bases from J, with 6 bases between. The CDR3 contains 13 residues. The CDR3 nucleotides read TGTGCCAGCAGCTTGGGGGTCTCCTACGAGCAGTACTTC. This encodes CASSLGVSYEQYF.

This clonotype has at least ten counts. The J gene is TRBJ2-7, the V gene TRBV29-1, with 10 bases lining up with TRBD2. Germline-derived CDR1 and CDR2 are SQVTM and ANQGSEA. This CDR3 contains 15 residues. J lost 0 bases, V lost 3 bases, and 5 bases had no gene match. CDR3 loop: CSVELLAGRSYEQYF. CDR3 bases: TGCAGCGTTGAGCTACTAGCGGGACGCTCCTACGAGCAGTACTTC.

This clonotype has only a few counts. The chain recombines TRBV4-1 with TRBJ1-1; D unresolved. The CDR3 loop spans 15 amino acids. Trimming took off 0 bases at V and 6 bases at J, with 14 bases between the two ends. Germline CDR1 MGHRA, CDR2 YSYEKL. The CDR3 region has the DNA TGCGCCAGCAGCCAAGATCGGCTCGAAGTGGCTGAAGCTTTCTTT. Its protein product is CASSQDRLEVAEAFF.

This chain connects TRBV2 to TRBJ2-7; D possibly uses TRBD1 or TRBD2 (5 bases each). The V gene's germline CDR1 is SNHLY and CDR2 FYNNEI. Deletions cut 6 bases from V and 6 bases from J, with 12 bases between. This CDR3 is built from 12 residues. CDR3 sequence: CASSLLGVEQYF. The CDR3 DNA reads TGTGCCAGCAGCCTCCTGGGGGTCGAGCAGTACTTC.

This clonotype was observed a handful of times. The CDR3 is CSADTKASTDTQYF. CDR3 coding DNA: TGCAGTGCCGATACGAAGGCTAGCACAGATACGCAGTATTTT. J is TRBJ2-3 and V is TRBV20-1; D unclear. The CDR3 has 14 amino acids. V was cut by 6 bases and J by 0 bases, with 13 bases left in between. Germline CDR1 DFQATT, CDR2 SNEGSKA (reference sequence).